The rows below give T cell receptor beta chains drawn from one sample of a study of blood T cell repertoires in COVID-19. Generated by immunoSEQ multiplex PCR, the TCRdb table keeps only in-frame clones and is missing some. The data show just over 95,000 clones, approximately 90% seen once. The sample comprised peripheral blood. These receptor sequences come from a human donor in a cohort sampled during active COVID-19. CDR3s include the opening cysteine and the closing phenylalanine or tryptophan. The D gene is left open where the match is weak. Part of the rows lack a size; the others show once, few, many or a class for expanded clones.

J gene	D gene	V gene	clone size	CDR3 protein	CDR3 DNA
TRBJ1-6	TRBD1	TRBV2	NA	CASSWTGRNSPLHF	TGTGCCAGCAGTTGGACAGGGAGAAATTCACCCCTCCACTTT
TRBJ2-1	TRBD2	TRBV19	NA	CASGGLAIGNEQFF	TGTGCCAGCGGGGGACTAGCCATTGGGAATGAGCAGTTCTTC
TRBJ1-2	NA	TRBV5-5	NA	CASSKDSSESRGTNYGYTF	TGTGCCAGCAGCAAGGACAGTTCCGAATCTAGAGGAACTAACTATGGCTACACCTTC
TRBJ2-7	NA	TRBV3-1/TRBV3-2	NA	CASSQIDGVWEQYF	TGTGCCAGCAGCCAAATTGACGGGGTATGGGAGCAGTACTTC
TRBJ2-2	NA	TRBV14	few	CASSPFTAGAWNTGELFF	TGTGCCAGCAGCCCCTTCACTGCAGGGGCATGGAACACCGGGGAGCTGTTTTTT
TRBJ2-1	TRBD2	TRBV7-9	NA	CASSAGLAVNEQFF	TGTGCCAGCAGCGCGGGACTAGCGGTGAATGAGCAGTTCTTC
TRBJ2-5	TRBD2	TRBV5-6	NA	CASSRGGPETQYF	TGTGCCAGCAGCCGGGGAGGGCCTGAGACCCAGTACTTC
TRBJ2-2	TRBD1	TRBV4-3	NA	CASSRDRVGTGELFF	TGCGCCAGCAGCCGAGACAGGGTGGGCACCGGGGAGCTGTTTTTT
TRBJ2-2	NA	TRBV7-2	NA	CASTYTGELFF	TGTGCCAGCACCTACACCGGGGAGCTGTTTTTT
TRBJ1-4	NA	TRBV10-3	NA	CATSGGLANEKLFF	TGTGCCACCTCTGGAGGGTTGGCTAATGAAAAACTGTTTTTT
TRBJ2-2	NA	TRBV21-1	once	CASSKCSTSGRNDTGELFF	TGTGCCAGCAGCAAATGTTCGACTAGCGGGAGAAACGACACCGGGGAGCTGTTTTTT
TRBJ1-1	NA	TRBV28	NA	CASSLPENTEAFF	TGTGCCAGCAGTTTACCAGAAAACACTGAAGCTTTCTTT
TRBJ2-5	NA	TRBV5-8	NA	CASSPGTSPIEETQYF	TGTGCCAGCAGCCCTGGGACATCGCCGATCGAAGAGACCCAGTACTTC
TRBJ1-6	TRBD1	TRBV11-2	NA	CASSLEGQGWSPLHF	TGTGCCAGCAGCTTAGAAGGACAGGGATGGTCACCCCTCCACTTT
TRBJ2-7	TRBD2	TRBV2	NA	CASSERFGGAYEQYF	TGTGCCAGCAGTGAAAGATTCGGGGGGGCCTACGAGCAGTACTTC
TRBJ1-2	NA	TRBV5-4	NA	CASSLAGNYGYTF	TGTGCCAGCAGCTTGGCCGGGAACTATGGCTACACCTTC
TRBJ2-7	TRBD1	TRBV5-4	NA	CASSPSPTDRGYEQYF	TGTGCCAGCAGCCCTTCCCCGACGGACAGGGGCTACGAGCAGTACTTC
TRBJ1-1	TRBD1	TRBV7-2	NA	CASSLTGGAGQNTEAFF	TGTGCCAGCAGCTTGACAGGGGGTGCTGGGCAGAACACTGAAGCTTTCTTT
TRBJ1-1	NA	TRBV4-1	few	CASSQDWNWRTEAFF	TGCGCCAGCAGCCAAGACTGGAACTGGCGGACTGAAGCTTTCTTT
TRBJ1-2	TRBD1	TRBV4-1	NA	CASSPGQGANYGYTF	TGCGCCAGCAGCCCCGGACAGGGGGCGAACTATGGCTACACCTTC
TRBJ1-1	NA	TRBV6-5	NA	CASSYGQTEAFF	TGTGCCAGCAGTTACGGTCAGACTGAAGCTTTCTTT
TRBJ2-2	TRBD2	TRBV28	NA	CASSFSGRAMIGELFF	TGTGCCAGCAGTTTTAGCGGGAGGGCCATGATCGGGGAGCTGTTTTTT
TRBJ2-3	TRBD2	TRBV7-9	NA	CASSLLAAANTQYF	TGTGCCAGCAGCTTACTAGCGGCTGCTAATACGCAGTATTTT
TRBJ2-3	TRBD2	TRBV15	NA	CATSRDLSGASTDTQYF	TGTGCCACCAGCAGAGACCTTAGCGGGGCTAGCACAGATACGCAGTATTTT
TRBJ2-6	TRBD1	TRBV19	NA	CASSTTGAGANVLTF	TGTGCCAGTAGTACCACAGGGGCCGGGGCCAACGTCCTGACTTTC
TRBJ1-2	NA	TRBV14	NA	CASSQDLSGDYGYTF	TGTGCCAGCAGCCAAGATCTATCAGGGGATTATGGCTACACCTTC
TRBJ2-7	NA	TRBV19	NA	CASSIGRAGYEQYF	TGTGCCAGTAGTATCGGCAGGGCGGGATACGAGCAGTACTTC
TRBJ2-1	NA	TRBV5-1	NA	CASREMNEQFF	TGCGCCAGCAGGGAGATGAATGAGCAGTTCTTC
TRBJ1-2	TRBD1	TRBV5-4	NA	CASSKQRQGAHGYTF	TGTGCCAGCAGCAAACAACGACAGGGGGCCCATGGCTACACCTTC
TRBJ2-1	NA	TRBV10-3	NA	CAISRTGQNEQFF	TGTGCCATCAGCCGAACAGGGCAGAATGAGCAGTTCTTC
TRBJ2-1	TRBD1	TRBV13	NA	CASNQGANEQFF	TGTGCCAGCAACCAGGGGGCTAATGAGCAGTTCTTC
TRBJ2-7	NA	TRBV27	NA	CASKRASSYEQYF	TGTGCCAGCAAGCGGGCAAGCTCCTACGAGCAGTACTTC
TRBJ2-5	NA	TRBV19	once	CASRSAGETQYF	TGTGCCAGTAGGTCCGCGGGGGAGACCCAGTACTTC
TRBJ2-7	TRBD2	TRBV10-1	few	CASSPGTSGSLYEQYF	TGCGCCAGCAGTCCCGGGACTAGCGGGAGTCTATACGAGCAGTACTTC
TRBJ1-2	TRBD1	TRBV2	NA	CASSEPGGGYGYTF	TGTGCCAGCAGCGAACCAGGGGGCGGCTATGGCTACACCTTC
TRBJ2-7	TRBD2	TRBV5-6	NA	CASSLRLAGFNYEQYF	TGTGCCAGCAGCTTGCGACTAGCGGGTTTTAACTACGAGCAGTACTTC
TRBJ1-6	NA	TRBV19	few	CASSTRGSYSPLHF	TGTGCCAGTAGTACCAGGGGTTCTTATTCACCCCTCCACTTT
TRBJ1-2	NA	TRBV4-3	NA	CASSQDRRATNYGYTF	TGCGCCAGCAGCCAAGATAGGAGGGCTACTAACTATGGCTACACCTTC
TRBJ1-2	NA	TRBV7-2	NA	CASSQPVGEIFLNYGYTF	TGTGCCAGCAGCCAGCCGGTAGGGGAAATTTTCCTTAACTATGGCTACACCTTC
TRBJ2-3	NA	TRBV27	NA	CASSLTRFPTSTDTQYF	TGTGCCAGCAGTCTCACCCGGTTTCCGACTAGCACAGATACGCAGTATTTT
TRBJ1-1	NA	TRBV28	NA	CAILQGAENTEAFF	TGTGCCATCCTACAGGGTGCCGAGAACACTGAAGCTTTCTTT